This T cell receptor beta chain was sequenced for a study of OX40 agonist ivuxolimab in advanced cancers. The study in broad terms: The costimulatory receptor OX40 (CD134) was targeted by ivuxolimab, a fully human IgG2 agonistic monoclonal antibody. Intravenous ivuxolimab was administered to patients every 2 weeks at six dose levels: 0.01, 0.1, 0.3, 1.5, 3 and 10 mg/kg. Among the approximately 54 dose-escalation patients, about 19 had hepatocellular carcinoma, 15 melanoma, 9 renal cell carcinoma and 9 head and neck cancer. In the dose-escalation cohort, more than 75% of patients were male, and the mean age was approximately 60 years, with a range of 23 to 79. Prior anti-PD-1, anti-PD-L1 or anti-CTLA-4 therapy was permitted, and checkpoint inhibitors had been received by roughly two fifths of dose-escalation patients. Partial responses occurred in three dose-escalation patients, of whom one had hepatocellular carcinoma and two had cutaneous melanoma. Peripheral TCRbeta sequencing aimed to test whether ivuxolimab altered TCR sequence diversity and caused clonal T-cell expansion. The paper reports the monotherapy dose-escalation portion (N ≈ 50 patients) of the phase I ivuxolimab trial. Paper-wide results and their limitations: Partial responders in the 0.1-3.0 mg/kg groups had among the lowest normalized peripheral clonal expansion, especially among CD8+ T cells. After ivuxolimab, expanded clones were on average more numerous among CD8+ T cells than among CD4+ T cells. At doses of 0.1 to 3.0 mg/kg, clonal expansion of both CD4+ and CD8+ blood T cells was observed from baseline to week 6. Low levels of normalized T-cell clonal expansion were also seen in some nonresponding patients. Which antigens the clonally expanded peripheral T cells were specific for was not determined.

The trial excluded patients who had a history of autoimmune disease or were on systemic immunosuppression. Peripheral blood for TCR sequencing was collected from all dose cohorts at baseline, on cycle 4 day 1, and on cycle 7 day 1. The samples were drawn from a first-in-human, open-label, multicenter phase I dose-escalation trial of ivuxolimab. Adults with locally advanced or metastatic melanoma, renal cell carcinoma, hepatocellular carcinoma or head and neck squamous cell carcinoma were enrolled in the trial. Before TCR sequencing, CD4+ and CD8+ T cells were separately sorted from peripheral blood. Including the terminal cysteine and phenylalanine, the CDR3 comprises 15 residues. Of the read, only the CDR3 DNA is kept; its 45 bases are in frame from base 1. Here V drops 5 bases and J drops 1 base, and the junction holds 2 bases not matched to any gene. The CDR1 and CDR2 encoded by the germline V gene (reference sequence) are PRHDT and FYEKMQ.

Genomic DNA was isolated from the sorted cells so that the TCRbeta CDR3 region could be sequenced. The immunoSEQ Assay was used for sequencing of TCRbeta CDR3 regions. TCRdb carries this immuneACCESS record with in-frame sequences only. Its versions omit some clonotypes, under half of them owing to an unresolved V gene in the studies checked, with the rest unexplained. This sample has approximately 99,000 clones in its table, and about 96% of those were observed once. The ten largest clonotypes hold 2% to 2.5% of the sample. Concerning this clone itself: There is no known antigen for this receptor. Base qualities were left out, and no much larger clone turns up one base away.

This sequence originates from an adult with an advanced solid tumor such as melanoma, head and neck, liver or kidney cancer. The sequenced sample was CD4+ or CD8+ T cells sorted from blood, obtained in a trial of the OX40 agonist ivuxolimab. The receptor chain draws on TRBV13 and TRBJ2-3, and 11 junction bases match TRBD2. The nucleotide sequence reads TGTGCCAGCAGCGAGGGACTAGCGGGCACAGATACGCAGTATTTT. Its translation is CASSEGLAGTDTQYF.